This T cell receptor (beta chain) was captured in a study of T-cell reconstitution after alpha-beta-depleted transplantation in children. The study's findings and limits: Surviving thymic progenitors and recipient T cells were the source of high TCRbeta diversity at day 60 in some patients. It was reported that alpha-beta T cells came from several hundred expanded graft clones (about two months after transplant).

The library targeted TCRbeta and was prepared with unique molecular identifiers. One entry per CDR3 protein, called by TCRdb with MiXCR from the PCR reads. This table holds around 100,000 distinct CDR3 sequences, 10% found once. A few counts support this clonotype. The antigen remains undetermined. The ends lost 5 bases at V and 7 bases at J; junction bases unmatched: 10. Germline assignment: CDR1 GTSNPN and CDR2 SVGIG (reference sequence). This CDR3 region has 14 residues. The chain uses TRBV30 and TRBJ1-2; the match to TRBD1 covers 10 bases. This clonotype originated in a boy between 2 and 10 years old with acute lymphoblastic leukemia, due to receive a stem cell transplant. The sample in question was PBMCs, obtained before TCRalphabeta/CD19-depleted stem cell transplant. CDR3 bases: TGTGCCTGGCGGGACAGGGGTGCCCGGAGTGGCTACACCTTC. This sequence encodes CAWRDRGARSGYTF. The whole variable domain, filled in from reference TRBV30 and TRBJ1-2, reads SQTIHQWPATLVQPVGSPLSLECTVEGTSNPNLYWYRQAAGRGLQLLFYSVGIGQISSEVPQNLSASRPQDRQFILSSKKLLLSDSGFYLCAWRDRGARSGYTFGSGTRLTVV.